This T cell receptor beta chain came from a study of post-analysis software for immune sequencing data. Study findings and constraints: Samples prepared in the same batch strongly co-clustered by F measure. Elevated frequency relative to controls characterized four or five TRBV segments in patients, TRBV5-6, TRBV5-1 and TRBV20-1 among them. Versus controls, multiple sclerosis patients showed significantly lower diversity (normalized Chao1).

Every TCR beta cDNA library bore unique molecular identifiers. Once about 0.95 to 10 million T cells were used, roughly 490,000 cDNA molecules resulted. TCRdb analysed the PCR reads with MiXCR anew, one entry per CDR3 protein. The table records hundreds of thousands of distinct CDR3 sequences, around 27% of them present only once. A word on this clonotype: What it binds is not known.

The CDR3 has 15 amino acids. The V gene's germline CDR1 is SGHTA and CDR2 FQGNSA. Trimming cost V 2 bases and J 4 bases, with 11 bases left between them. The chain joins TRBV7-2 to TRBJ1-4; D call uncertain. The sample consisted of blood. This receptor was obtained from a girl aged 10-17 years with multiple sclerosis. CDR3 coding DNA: TGTGCCAGCAGCTTAAGGGTCCAGTTTAATGAAAAACTGTTTTTT. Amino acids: CASSLRVQFNEKLFF.